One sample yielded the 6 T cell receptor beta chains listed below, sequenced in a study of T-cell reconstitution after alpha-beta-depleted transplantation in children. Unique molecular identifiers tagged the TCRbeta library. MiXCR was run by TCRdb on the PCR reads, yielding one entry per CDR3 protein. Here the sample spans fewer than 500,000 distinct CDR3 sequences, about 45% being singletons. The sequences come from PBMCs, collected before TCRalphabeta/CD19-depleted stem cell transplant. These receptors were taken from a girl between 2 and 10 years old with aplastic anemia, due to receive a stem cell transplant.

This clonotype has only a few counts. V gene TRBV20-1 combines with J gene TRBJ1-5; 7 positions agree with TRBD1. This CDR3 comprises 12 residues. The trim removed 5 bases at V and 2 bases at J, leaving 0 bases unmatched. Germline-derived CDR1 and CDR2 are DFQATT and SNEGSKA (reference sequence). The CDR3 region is CSADRGNQPQHF. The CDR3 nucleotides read TGCAGTGCTGACAGGGGCAATCAGCCCCAGCATTTT.

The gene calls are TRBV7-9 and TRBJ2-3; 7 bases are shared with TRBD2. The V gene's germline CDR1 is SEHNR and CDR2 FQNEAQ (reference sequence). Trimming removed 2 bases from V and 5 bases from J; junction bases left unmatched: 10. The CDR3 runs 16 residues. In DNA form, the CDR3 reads TGTGCCAGCAGCTTAAGTAATGCGGGAGATGGAGATACGCAGTATTTT. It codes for CASSLSNAGDGDTQYF.

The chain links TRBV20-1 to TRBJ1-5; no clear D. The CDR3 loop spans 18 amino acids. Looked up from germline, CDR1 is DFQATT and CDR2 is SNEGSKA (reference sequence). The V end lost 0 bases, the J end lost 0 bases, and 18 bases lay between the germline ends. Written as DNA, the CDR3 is TGCAGTGCTAGAGACCCCAGCGTGCAGGCGTATAGCAATCAGCCCCAGCATTTT. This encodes CSARDPSVQAYSNQPQHF.

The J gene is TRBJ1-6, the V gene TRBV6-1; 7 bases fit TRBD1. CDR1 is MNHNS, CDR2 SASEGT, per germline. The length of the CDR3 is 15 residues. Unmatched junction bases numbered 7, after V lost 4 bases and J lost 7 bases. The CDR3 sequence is CASSGPGQTNSPLHF. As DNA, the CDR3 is TGTGCCAGCAGTGGCCCGGGACAGACCAATTCACCCCTCCACTTT.

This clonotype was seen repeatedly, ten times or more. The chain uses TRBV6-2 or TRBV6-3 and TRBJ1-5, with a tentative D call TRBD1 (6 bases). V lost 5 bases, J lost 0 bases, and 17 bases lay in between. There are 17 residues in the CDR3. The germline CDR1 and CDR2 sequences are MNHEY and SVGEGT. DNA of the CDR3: TGTGCCAGCAGTGACCTCCGGACAGTCTATAGCAATCAGCCCCAGCATTTT. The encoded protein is CASSDLRTVYSNQPQHF.

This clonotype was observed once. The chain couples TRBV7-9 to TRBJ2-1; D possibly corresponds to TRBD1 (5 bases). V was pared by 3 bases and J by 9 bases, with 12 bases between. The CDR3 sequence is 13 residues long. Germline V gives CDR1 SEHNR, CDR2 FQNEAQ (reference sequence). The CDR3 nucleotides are TGTGCCAGCAGCTTTCAAGGAAGGGGTGAGCAGTTCTTC. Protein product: CASSFQGRGEQFF.